This is a list of T cell receptor beta chains from one sample in a study of blood T cell repertoires in COVID-19. Only in-frame clones appear in the TCRdb table, and some are missing; sequencing was by immunoSEQ multiplex PCR. The sample consists of over 100,000 clones, around 81% of them appearing once. Sequences were obtained from peripheral blood. The receptors originated from a woman aged 55-69 years with active or convalescent COVID-19. Each CDR3 is given with its conserved first and last residue. The D gene is left open where the match is weak. The size field is filled for only some rows; it gives once, few, many or a size class.

D: TRBD1
J: TRBJ1-1
size: NA
V: TRBV7-9
CDR3: CASSEPGGAAFF
DNA: TGTGCCAGCAGCGAGCCAGGGGGCGCAGCTTTCTTT

D: NA
J: TRBJ1-2
size: NA
V: TRBV4-1
CDR3: CASSQETGFYGYTF
DNA: TGCGCCAGCAGCCAAGAAACAGGGTTCTATGGCTACACCTTC

D: TRBD1
J: TRBJ1-2
size: NA
V: TRBV24-1
CDR3: CATSGDRGASDGYTF
DNA: TGTGCCACCAGTGGGGACAGGGGAGCTTCTGATGGCTACACCTTC

D: TRBD1
J: TRBJ1-6
size: few
V: TRBV5-8
CDR3: CASSEGQMNSPLHF
DNA: TGTGCCAGCAGCGAGGGACAGATGAATTCACCCCTCCACTTT

D: TRBD2
J: TRBJ2-5
size: NA
V: TRBV10-3
CDR3: CAISEPQTSGGEGQTQYF
DNA: TGTGCCATCAGTGAACCCCAGACTAGCGGGGGGGAAGGGCAGACCCAGTACTTC

D: NA
J: TRBJ1-5
size: NA
V: TRBV19
CDR3: CASSIFPGGNQPQHF
DNA: TGTGCCAGTAGTATATTCCCAGGGGGCAATCAGCCCCAGCATTTT

D: TRBD1
J: TRBJ2-7
size: NA
V: TRBV7-3
CDR3: CASSLTGGADEQYF
DNA: TGTGCCAGCAGCTTGACAGGGGGCGCGGACGAGCAGTACTTC

D: NA
J: TRBJ1-6
size: NA
V: TRBV28
CDR3: CASTPNRVHNSPLHF
DNA: TGTGCCAGCACGCCGAACCGGGTTCATAATTCACCCCTCCACTTT

D: NA
J: TRBJ1-4
size: few
V: TRBV5-6
CDR3: CASSFSGQTNEKLFF
DNA: TGTGCCAGCAGCTTTTCCGGACAGACCAATGAAAAACTGTTTTTT

D: NA
J: TRBJ2-3
size: NA
V: TRBV27
CDR3: CASSSARGTDTQYF
DNA: TGTGCCAGCAGTTCAGCCAGGGGCACAGATACGCAGTATTTT

D: TRBD2
J: TRBJ2-4
size: NA
V: TRBV4-1
CDR3: CASSPREGDSGKNIQYF
DNA: TGCGCCAGCAGCCCGAGGGAGGGAGACTCCGGCAAAAACATTCAGTACTTC

D: NA
J: TRBJ2-3
size: NA
V: TRBV6-2/TRBV6-3
CDR3: CASSSHQGNTDTQYF
DNA: TGTGCCAGCAGTTCCCACCAGGGCAACACAGATACGCAGTATTTT

D: TRBD2
J: TRBJ2-7
size: NA
V: TRBV7-2
CDR3: CASSPRSGRALYEQYF
DNA: TGTGCCAGCAGCCCTAGAAGCGGGAGGGCCCTCTACGAGCAGTACTTC

D: NA
J: TRBJ1-1
size: NA
V: TRBV4-1
CDR3: CASSYSKRDTKNTEAFF
DNA: TGCGCCAGCAGCTACTCAAAACGGGACACCAAGAACACTGAAGCTTTCTTT

D: NA
J: TRBJ2-1
size: NA
V: TRBV9
CDR3: CASSVGVAAYNEQFF
DNA: TGTGCCAGCAGCGTAGGGGTAGCGGCCTACAATGAGCAGTTCTTC

D: TRBD2
J: TRBJ2-1
size: few
V: TRBV28
CDR3: CASRFPSWARRGVGRENNEQFF
DNA: TGTGCCAGCAGGTTTCCATCCTGGGCGCGGCGGGGGGTGGGGCGGGAGAACAATGAGCAGTTCTTC

D: NA
J: TRBJ1-2
size: NA
V: TRBV27
CDR3: CASSLSEADLYGYTF
DNA: TGTGCCAGCAGTTTATCCGAGGCCGACCTCTATGGCTACACCTTC

D: NA
J: TRBJ2-7
size: NA
V: TRBV6-6
CDR3: CASSYYRGGEQYF
DNA: TGTGCCAGCAGTTACTATCGGGGTGGGGAGCAGTACTTC

D: TRBD2
J: TRBJ2-1
size: NA
V: TRBV19
CDR3: CASTSLTSGRYNEQFF
DNA: TGTGCCAGTACCTCCTTAACTAGCGGGAGATACAATGAGCAGTTCTTC

D: TRBD2
J: TRBJ2-1
size: NA
V: TRBV28
CDR3: CASRLSGSYEQFF
DNA: TGTGCCAGCAGACTTAGCGGGAGTTATGAGCAGTTCTTC

D: TRBD1
J: TRBJ1-1
size: NA
V: TRBV6-5
CDR3: CASRRQGRFTEAFF
DNA: TGTGCCAGCAGACGACAGGGGAGGTTCACTGAAGCTTTCTTT

D: TRBD2
J: TRBJ2-7
size: NA
V: TRBV5-5
CDR3: CASTDRSRGGSYKQYF
DNA: TGTGCCAGCACCGACAGAAGTCGGGGGGGCTCCTACAAGCAGTACTTC

D: NA
J: TRBJ2-2
size: few
V: TRBV5-1
CDR3: CASSLNRRTGELFF
DNA: TGCGCCAGCAGCCTAAATCGGCGGACCGGGGAGCTGTTTTTT

D: TRBD1
J: TRBJ2-6
size: once
V: TRBV25-1
CDR3: CATAGTGLSGANVLTF
DNA: TGTGCCACCGCCGGGACAGGTCTCTCTGGGGCCAACGTCCTGACTTTC

D: NA
J: TRBJ2-2
size: NA
V: TRBV5-1
CDR3: CASSLRRGNTGELFF
DNA: TGCGCCAGCAGCTTGCGTCGGGGGAACACCGGGGAGCTGTTTTTT

D: NA
J: TRBJ1-2
size: NA
V: TRBV2
CDR3: CASSEVTGYYGYTF
DNA: TGTGCCAGCAGTGAGGTAACGGGGTACTATGGCTACACCTTC

D: TRBD1
J: TRBJ1-6
size: NA
V: TRBV28
CDR3: CASKTDRGKNSPLHF
DNA: TGTGCCAGTAAAACGGACAGGGGAAAAAACTCACCCCTCCACTTT

D: NA
J: TRBJ1-1
size: NA
V: TRBV4-2
CDR3: CASSQYWNTEAFF
DNA: TGTGCCAGCAGCCAATATTGGAACACTGAAGCTTTCTTT

D: NA
J: TRBJ1-1
size: NA
V: TRBV6-4
CDR3: CASSETVGTEAFF
DNA: TGTGCCAGCAGTGAGACAGTAGGGACTGAAGCTTTCTTT

D: NA
J: TRBJ2-7
size: NA
V: TRBV7-2
CDR3: CASSFTGEGEQYF
DNA: TGTGCCAGCAGCTTTACGGGAGAGGGCGAGCAGTACTTC

D: TRBD2
J: TRBJ2-1
size: NA
V: TRBV19
CDR3: CASTTLAGASYNEQFF
DNA: TGTGCCAGTACTACCTTAGCGGGAGCGTCCTACAATGAGCAGTTCTTC

D: NA
J: TRBJ2-5
size: once
V: TRBV5-4
CDR3: CASSLATGAGETQYF
DNA: TGTGCCAGCAGCTTGGCCACAGGGGCGGGGGAGACCCAGTACTTC

D: NA
J: TRBJ2-4
size: NA
V: TRBV28
CDR3: CASRQGGINIQYF
DNA: TGTGCCAGCAGACAGGGTGGGATAAACATTCAGTACTTC

D: NA
J: TRBJ1-1
size: NA
V: TRBV6-4
CDR3: CASSDSPGARFF
DNA: TGTGCCAGCAGTGACTCGCCAGGGGCGCGATTCTTT

D: NA
J: TRBJ2-6
size: NA
V: TRBV7-9
CDR3: CASSLEGGPGANVLTF
DNA: TGTGCCAGCAGCTTAGAAGGGGGACCTGGGGCCAACGTCCTGACTTTC

D: TRBD2
J: TRBJ2-3
size: NA
V: TRBV6-4
CDR3: CASSDSSGGADTQYF
DNA: TGTGCCAGCAGTGACTCGAGCGGGGGCGCAGATACGCAGTATTTT

D: TRBD2
J: TRBJ2-5
size: NA
V: TRBV4-2
CDR3: CASSSPGEAGAGETQYF
DNA: TGTGCCAGCAGCTCACCGGGAGAAGCGGGGGCGGGGGAGACCCAGTACTTC

D: TRBD1
J: TRBJ1-5
size: NA
V: TRBV19
CDR3: CATAQGMGQPQHF
DNA: TGTGCCACCGCACAGGGGATGGGACAGCCCCAGCATTTT

D: TRBD2
J: TRBJ2-5
size: NA
V: TRBV28
CDR3: CASSLISGRAGETQYF
DNA: TGTGCCAGCAGTTTAATTAGCGGGAGGGCCGGGGAGACCCAGTACTTC

D: TRBD1
J: TRBJ1-1
size: few
V: TRBV28
CDR3: CASSAGQGRTEAFF
DNA: TGTGCCAGCAGCGCCGGACAGGGCAGGACTGAAGCTTTCTTT

D: TRBD2
J: TRBJ2-2
size: few
V: TRBV7-7
CDR3: CASTQGLAGGQTGELFF
DNA: TGTGCTAGCACCCAAGGACTAGCGGGAGGCCAGACCGGGGAGCTGTTTTTT

D: NA
J: TRBJ1-2
size: NA
V: TRBV6-5
CDR3: CASSPSVDYGYTF
DNA: TGTGCCAGCAGCCCCAGTGTTGACTATGGCTACACCTTC

D: NA
J: TRBJ1-1
size: NA
V: TRBV18
CDR3: CASSSGTRNEAFF
DNA: TGTGCCAGCTCATCCGGGACACGAAATGAAGCTTTCTTT

D: NA
J: TRBJ1-5
size: NA
V: TRBV19
CDR3: CASGDGRWTYQPQHF
DNA: TGTGCCAGCGGGGATGGCAGGTGGACTTATCAGCCCCAGCATTTT

D: TRBD1
J: TRBJ2-2
size: NA
V: TRBV19
CDR3: CASSILLGQGGTGELFF
DNA: TGTGCCAGTAGTATTCTGCTCGGACAGGGTGGAACCGGGGAGCTGTTTTTT

D: NA
J: TRBJ1-1
size: NA
V: TRBV9
CDR3: CASSRGNENYWLTEAFF
DNA: TGTGCCAGCAGCCGGGGTAATGAAAACTATTGGCTCACTGAAGCTTTCTTT

D: NA
J: TRBJ2-5
size: once
V: TRBV6-6
CDR3: CASSQGGRGEETQYF
DNA: TGTGCCAGCAGCCAAGGGGGGAGGGGGGAGGAGACCCAGTACTTC

D: NA
J: TRBJ1-2
size: NA
V: TRBV7-2
CDR3: CASSLVSQAGYTF
DNA: TGTGCCAGCAGCTTAGTCTCTCAGGCGGGCTACACCTTC

D: TRBD1
J: TRBJ1-5
size: few
V: TRBV4-3
CDR3: CASSQDWVGTGGNQPQHF
DNA: TGCGCCAGCAGCCAAGATTGGGTGGGGACAGGGGGCAATCAGCCCCAGCATTTT

D: NA
J: TRBJ1-3
size: NA
V: TRBV18
CDR3: CASSPPVGAGNTIYF
DNA: TGTGCCAGCTCACCACCAGTAGGGGCTGGAAACACCATATATTTT

D: NA
J: TRBJ1-5
size: NA
V: TRBV11-2
CDR3: CASSLGSGLSNQPQHF
DNA: TGTGCCAGCAGCTTGGGCAGTGGGTTGAGCAATCAGCCCCAGCATTTT

D: TRBD1
J: TRBJ1-1
size: NA
V: TRBV7-9
CDR3: CASSLAGTGTEAFF
DNA: TGTGCCAGCAGCTTAGCCGGGACAGGGACTGAAGCTTTCTTT